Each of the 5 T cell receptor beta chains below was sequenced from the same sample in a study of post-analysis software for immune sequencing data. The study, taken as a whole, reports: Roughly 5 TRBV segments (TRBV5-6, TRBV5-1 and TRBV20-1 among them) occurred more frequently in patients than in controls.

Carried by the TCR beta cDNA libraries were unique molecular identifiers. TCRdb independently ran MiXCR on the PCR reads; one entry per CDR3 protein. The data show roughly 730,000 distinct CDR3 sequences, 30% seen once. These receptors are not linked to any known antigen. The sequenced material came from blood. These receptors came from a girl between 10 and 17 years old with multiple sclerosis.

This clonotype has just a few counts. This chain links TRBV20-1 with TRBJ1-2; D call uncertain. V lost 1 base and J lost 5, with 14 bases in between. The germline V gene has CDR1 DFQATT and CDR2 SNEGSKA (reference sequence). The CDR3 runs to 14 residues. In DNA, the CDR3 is TGCAGTGCTAGAGCTTTCAGTTACCGGTATGGCTACACCTTC. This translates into CSARAFSYRYGYTF.

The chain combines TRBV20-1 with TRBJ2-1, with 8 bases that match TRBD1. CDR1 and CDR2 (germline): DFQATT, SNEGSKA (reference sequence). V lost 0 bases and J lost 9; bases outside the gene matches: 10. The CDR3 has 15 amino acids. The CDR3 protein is CSARDSTGAILEQFF. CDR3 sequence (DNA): TGCAGTGCTAGAGATTCGACAGGGGCCATCCTTGAGCAGTTCTTC.

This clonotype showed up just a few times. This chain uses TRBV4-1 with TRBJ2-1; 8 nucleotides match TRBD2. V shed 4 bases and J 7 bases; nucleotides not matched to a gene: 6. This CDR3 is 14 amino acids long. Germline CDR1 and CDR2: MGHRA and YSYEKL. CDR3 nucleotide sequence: TGCGCCAGCAGCCGAGGGACTAGTAGGAATGAGCAGTTCTTC. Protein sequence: CASSRGTSRNEQFF.

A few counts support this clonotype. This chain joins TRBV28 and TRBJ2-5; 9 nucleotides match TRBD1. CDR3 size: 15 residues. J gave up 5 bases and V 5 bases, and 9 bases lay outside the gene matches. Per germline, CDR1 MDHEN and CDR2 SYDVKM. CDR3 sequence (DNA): TGTGCCAGCAGTCAGTATACAGGGGGCAGGGAGACCCAGTACTTC. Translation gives CASSQYTGGRETQYF.

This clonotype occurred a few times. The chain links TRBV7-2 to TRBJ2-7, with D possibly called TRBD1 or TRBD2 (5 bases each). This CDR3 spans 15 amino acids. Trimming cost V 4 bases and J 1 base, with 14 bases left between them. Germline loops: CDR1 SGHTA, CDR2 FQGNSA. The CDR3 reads CASSWSGTESYEQYF. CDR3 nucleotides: TGTGCCAGCAGCTGGTCCGGGACGGAATCCTACGAGCAGTACTTC.